The rows below give T cell receptor beta chains drawn from one sample of a study of blood T cell repertoires in COVID-19. Sequencing was performed with immunoSEQ multiplex PCR; in TCRdb, only in-frame clones are kept and a portion is missing. Of about 250,000 clones in the sample, 84% were seen once. Sequenced material: peripheral blood. The source is a man aged 50-60 years with acute or convalescent COVID-19. Each CDR3 is given with its conserved first and last residue. D genes are given only for firm matches. For some rows the clone size is stated as once, few or many, or as a class when expanded; others skip it.

d_gene	v_gene	j_gene	abundance	CDR3nt	CDR3aa
.	TRBV4-2	TRBJ1-2	once	TGTGCCAGCAGCCAAGATGGACAGACGAACTATGGCTACACCTTC	CASSQDGQTNYGYTF
.	TRBV3-1/TRBV3-2	TRBJ1-1	.	TGTGCCAGCAGCCAGTCCACAGGTTTTACTGAAGCTTTCTTT	CASSQSTGFTEAFF
.	TRBV3-1/TRBV3-2	TRBJ2-7	.	TGTGCCAGCACCCCAGGAGGCTTCTCCTACGAGCAGTACTTC	CASTPGGFSYEQYF
.	TRBV6-5	TRBJ1-6	.	TGTGCCAGCAGTTACGCCTCAGGAGCGGATTCACCCCTCCACTTT	CASSYASGADSPLHF
.	TRBV5-1	TRBJ2-7	once	TGCGCCAGCAGCTTGGGGGCGACCAGGAGGTACGAGCAGTACTTC	CASSLGATRRYEQYF
.	TRBV6-5	TRBJ1-5	once	TGTGCCAGCAGGCACGTTGCGGGGGGAAATCAGCCCCAGCATTTT	CASRHVAGGNQPQHF
TRBD1	TRBV19	TRBJ2-7	few	TGTGCCAGTAGTGCCCGAGGCGTCCGGGGCGGCGGGACAGGGGGCTACGAGCAGTACTTC	CASSARGVRGGGTGGYEQYF
.	TRBV7-9	TRBJ1-1	.	TGTGCCAGCAGCTTACTTCAGGGGTCGATCATTGAAGCTTTCTTT	CASSLLQGSIIEAFF
.	TRBV19	TRBJ1-5	.	TGTGCCAGTAGATGGGCAACATCCCAGCCCCAGCATTTT	CASRWATSQPQHF
.	TRBV28	TRBJ1-2	.	TGTGCCAGCAGACCTCCCGCGGGTGCTAACTATGGCTACACCTTC	CASRPPAGANYGYTF
TRBD1	TRBV9	TRBJ1-4	.	TGTGCCAGCAGCACCGGGACAGGGGGCGCAGGGGAAAAACTGTTTTTT	CASSTGTGGAGEKLFF
.	TRBV6-5	TRBJ1-6	.	TGTGCCAGCAGTATACAGGGTAGGAGTTCACCCCTCCACTTT	CASSIQGRSSPLHF
TRBD1	TRBV11-3	TRBJ1-1	.	TGTGCCAGCAGCTTGACAGGGCCGGAAGCTTTCTTT	CASSLTGPEAFF
.	TRBV30	TRBJ1-4	.	TGTGCCTGGAGTGTCGTTAATGAAAAACTGTTTTTT	CAWSVVNEKLFF
TRBD2	TRBV25-1	TRBJ2-1	.	TGTGCCAGCAGAGCCCATGGCGGGAGCGACTACAATGAGCAGTTCTTC	CASRAHGGSDYNEQFF
TRBD1	TRBV27	TRBJ1-2	once	TGTGCCAGCAGGGGGGGTGGGGGACAGGGGGACTATGGCTACACCTTC	CASRGGGGQGDYGYTF